This T cell receptor beta chain was identified in a study of blood T cells in healthy people across ages. This CDR3 region has 20 residues. The germline CDR1 and CDR2 sequences are MDHEN and SYDVKM. V shed 5 bases and J 8 bases; nucleotides not matched to a gene: 25. Through a sample-barcoded 5' primer and a J-beta primer mix, a second PCR was run for roughly 6 to 11 cycles. A single record per CDR3 protein comes from TCRdb applying MiXCR to the 5' RACE reads. The table has about 650,000 distinct CDR3 sequences, more than 45% seen once. V and J are TRBV28 and TRBJ2-2, with 8 bases matching TRBD2. The source of this sequence is a woman older than 75 in good health. The material sequenced was blood. CDR3 sequence: CASSPGRTLGLAANRGELFF. CDR3 sequence (DNA): TGTGCCAGCAGTCCCGGTCGGACCCTAGGACTAGCAGCTAATCGGGGGGAGCTGTTTTTT.